The 17 T cell receptor beta chains reported below all come from one sample, sequenced in a study of T cells after posttransplantation cyclophosphamide. Cells defined as naive were viable CD3+CD4+ or CD3+CD8+ and CCR7+CD45RA+CD45RO-CD95-CD27+CD28+. Repertoires were generated with immunoSEQ multiplex PCR, while TCRdb's copy carries only in-frame clones and drops some. The sample yields approximately 23,000 clones, 97% seen once. Sequenced input: naive CD4+ T cells sorted from PBMCs. All receptors derive from a man between 45 and 60 years old in good health, CMV-negative, and a related stem cell transplant donor.

The gene calls are TRBV6-4 and TRBJ1-2; 8 nucleotides match TRBD1. Trimming took 5 bases from V and 8 from J; bases not matched to a gene: 7. This CDR3 is built from 13 residues. In germline, CDR1 is MRHNA, CDR2 SNTAGT. CDR3 in amino acids: CASSPDRGRGYTF. DNA of the CDR3: TGTGCCAGCAGTCCAGACAGGGGCAGAGGCTACACCTTC.

The rearrangement joins TRBV15 to TRBJ2-2; 7 bases map to TRBD2. The ends lost 5 bases at V and 0 bases at J; junction bases unmatched: 9. CDR3 length: 17 residues. Germline-derived CDR1 and CDR2 are LNHNV and YYDKDF (reference sequence). CDR3 protein: CATSPRGGSANTGELFF. CDR3 DNA sequence: TGTGCCACCAGCCCCCGGGGCGGGAGTGCGAACACCGGGGAGCTGTTTTTT.

This sequence joins TRBV6-5 and TRBJ2-7; a possible D gene is TRBD1 (5 bases). This CDR3 spans 14 amino acids. Germline V gene lookup returns CDR1 MNHEY and CDR2 SVGAGI. V dropped 4 bases and J dropped 2 bases, with 12 bases sitting between them. CDR3 nucleotide sequence: TGTGCCAGCAGTTCCGTCCTGGGGCCCTACGAGCAGTACTTC. Protein: CASSSVLGPYEQYF.

With regard to this clone: One end of the junction fails to match germline, which may point to a read error. The rearrangement joins TRBV11-3 to TRBJ1-1, with TRBD1 as a possible D gene (6 bases). CDR3 size: 12 residues. Germline V gene data show CDR1 as SGHNT and CDR2 as YENEEA. DNA for the CDR3: TGTGCCAGCAGCGTAGAAGGGGGAAGGGCTTTCTTT. Encoded protein: CASSVEGGRAFF.

V gene TRBV7-2 combines with J gene TRBJ2-3; D may be TRBD2 (6 bases). The germline V gene encodes CDR1 SGHTA and CDR2 FQGNSA. The V end lost 0 bases, the J end lost 7 bases, and 11 bases lay between the germline ends. CDR3 size: 14 residues. The CDR3 DNA sequence: TGTGCCAGCAGCTTAGCGCGGGGACCCTATACGCAGTATTTT. This encodes CASSLARGPYTQYF.

The chain uses TRBV19 and TRBJ2-2; 11 bases are shared with TRBD1. This CDR3 region has 17 residues. V gave up 9 bases and J gave up 4 bases; unmatched junction bases: 13. Germline V gene sequence: CDR1 LNHDA, CDR2 SQIVND (reference sequence). CDR3 nucleotides: TGTGCCAGCGATTCCCTCGGGACAGGGGGAGGCACCGGGGAGCTGTTTTTT. Amino acid sequence: CASDSLGTGGGTGELFF. The full variable domain, with the rest looked up from reference TRBV19 and TRBJ2-2, is DGGITQSPKYLFRKEGQNVTLSCEQNLNHDAMYWYRQDPGQGLRLIYYSQIVNDFQKGDIAEGYSVSREKKESFPLTVTSAQKNPTAFYLCASDSLGTGGGTGELFFGEGSRLTVL.

The CDR3 DNA is TGTGCCAGCAGCACGGGACTAGCGGTTGAGCAGTTCTTC. This gives the protein CASSTGLAVEQFF. This chain connects TRBV5-5 to TRBJ2-1; 11 positions agree with TRBD2. CDR3 length: 13 amino acids. Germline lookup yields CDR1 SGHKS and CDR2 YYEKEE (reference sequence). Unmatched junction bases numbered 3, after V lost 4 bases and J lost 9 bases. Complete variable domain (other parts from reference TRBV5-5 and TRBJ2-1): DAGVTQSPTHLIKTRGQQVTLRCSPISGHKSVSWYQQVLGQGPQFIFQYYEKEERGRGNFPDRFSARQFPNYSSELNVNALLLGDSALYLCASSTGLAVEQFFGPGTRLTVL.

This clone was counted once. This rearrangement joins TRBV11-3 to TRBJ1-5; no clear D gene. The V and J ends lost 4 bases and 10 bases respectively, with 17 bases between them. Germline CDR1 reads SGHNT; CDR2 reads YENEEA. There are 14 residues in the CDR3. CDR3 bases: TGTGCCAGCAGCTGCAAGGTGGTTCGGGGTCCCCAGCATTTT. Protein: CASSCKVVRGPQHF.

The V call is TRBV7-8, the J call TRBJ2-1, with 8 bases identical to TRBD1. CDR1 is SGHVS, CDR2 FQNEAQ, per germline. The V gene end was trimmed by 6 bases and the J gene end by 7 bases; junction bases not matched to a gene: 8. The CDR3 is 14 residues long. CDR3 sequence (DNA): TGTGCCAGCAGTCACACAGGGGGGAGAAATGAGCAGTTCTTC. This sequence encodes CASSHTGGRNEQFF.

The gene calls are TRBV5-1 and TRBJ2-1, with TRBD2 matching over 11 bases. J was trimmed by 1 base and V by 1 base; bases with no gene match: 4. CDR1 SGHRS and CDR2 YFSETQ come from the germline V gene. The CDR3 covers 17 residues. The CDR3 bases are TGCGCCAGCAGCTTGACTAGCGGGAGTTGGTCCTACAATGAGCAGTTCTTC. This codes for CASSLTSGSWSYNEQFF. Combining the CDR3 with reference TRBV5-1 and TRBJ2-1 gives the whole variable domain KAGVTQTPRYLIKTRGQQVTLSCSPISGHRSVSWYQQTPGQGLQFLFEYFSETQRNKGNFPGRFSGRQFSNSRSEMNVSTLELGDSALYLCASSLTSGSWSYNEQFFGPGTRLTVL.

This clone came up once. The chain joins TRBV11-3 to TRBJ2-1; a weak D match, TRBD2 (5 bases). Per germline, CDR1 SGHNT and CDR2 YENEEA. The CDR3 totals 15 residues. V gave up 1 base and J gave up 4 bases, with 11 bases separating them. CDR3: CASSLGVGAYNEQFF. The CDR3 DNA reads TGTGCCAGCAGCTTAGGGGTGGGAGCGTACAATGAGCAGTTCTTC.

This clone was counted once. J is TRBJ1-3 and V is TRBV18, with 7 bases fitting TRBD1. The CDR3 spans 18 residues. Germline V gene data show CDR1 as KGHSH and CDR2 as LQKENI. The junction had 14 bases not matched to a gene; V was cut back by 3 bases and J by 3 bases. CDR3 coding DNA: TGTGCCAGCTCACCGATCGAAACGGGACAGCAAGGTGGAAACACCATATATTTT. Translated, it gives CASSPIETGQQGGNTIYF. Variable domain in full (rest from reference TRBV18 and TRBJ1-3): NAGVMQNPRHLVRRRGQEARLRCSPMKGHSHVYWYRQLPEEGLKFMVYLQKENIIDESGMPKERFSAEFPKEGPSILRIQQVVRGDSAAYFCASSPIETGQQGGNTIYFGEGSWLTVV.

The rearrangement joins TRBV2 to TRBJ2-5, with D perhaps TRBD2 (6 bases). The J call may not be correct, given that the DNA end is closer to TRBJ2-7. Germline V lookup: CDR1 SNHLY, CDR2 FYNNEI. CDR3 length: 14 amino acids. CDR3 residues: CASSVLRDTYEQYF. In nucleotides, the CDR3 is TGTGCCAGCAGTGTCCTGCGGGATACCTACGAGCAGTACTTC.

The chain has TRBV5-1 and TRBJ2-2, with 7 bases lining up with TRBD2. This CDR3 region has 18 residues. Unmatched junction bases numbered 15, after V lost 3 bases and J lost 4 bases. CDR1 is SGHRS and CDR2 is YFSETQ in the germline V gene. CDR3 loop: CASSSPPLGTGGTGELFF. The CDR3 DNA sequence: TGCGCCAGCAGCTCCCCCCCTCTTGGGACGGGGGGCACCGGGGAGCTGTTTTTT.

This chain connects TRBV6-1 to TRBJ2-3; 8 nucleotides align to TRBD2. V shed 7 bases, J shed 4 bases, and the junction held 7 bases outside the gene matches. This CDR3 region has 14 residues. CDR1 and CDR2 (germline): MNHNS, SASEGT. The CDR3 here is CASTTSGGPDTQYF. In DNA form, the CDR3 reads TGTGCCAGCACCACTAGCGGAGGCCCAGATACGCAGTATTTT.

The rearrangement links TRBV7-2 to TRBJ2-6, with D possibly being TRBD1 (6 bases). This CDR3 contains 19 residues. Germline lookup yields CDR1 SGHTA and CDR2 FQGNSA. Trimming left V 5 bases short and J 2 bases short, with 22 bases between. The CDR3 DNA reads as TGTGCCAGCAGCCATCGAAGTAGGGTCTCAGGGGCTGGGGCCAACGTCCTGACTTTC. It is translated as CASSHRSRVSGAGANVLTF.

This chain connects TRBV7-2 to TRBJ2-1; 15 bases are a match to TRBD2. Germline V gives CDR1 SGHTA, CDR2 FQGNSA. V dropped 5 bases and J dropped 7; count of bases not matched to a gene: 6. The length of the CDR3 is 16 residues. The CDR3: CASSQGLAGGFNEQFF. The CDR3 DNA reads TGTGCCAGCAGCCAGGGACTAGCGGGAGGTTTTAATGAGCAGTTCTTC. Full variable domain (remainder filled in from reference TRBV7-2 and TRBJ2-1): GAGVSQSPSNKVTEKGKDVELRCDPISGHTALYWYRQSLGQGLEFLIYFQGNSAPDKSGLPSDRFSAERTGGSVSTLTIQRTQQEDSAVYLCASSQGLAGGFNEQFFGPGTRLTVL.